These T cell receptor beta chains were read from a single sample in a study of shared clonotypes between healthy human individuals. Here immunoSEQ multiplex PCR was the method, and the copy in TCRdb shows in-frame clones only, minus some. Found here are more than 2 million clones, 90% to 96% of them singletons; the top ten hold roughly 0.13%. Sequencing was carried out using naive CD4+ T cells sorted from blood. Receptors originate from a man younger than 35 in good health. Both conserved end residues are part of each CDR3. D genes are given only for firm matches. Some rows mark clone size as missing; the rest say once, few, many or name a class of expanded clone.

d_gene	len	v_gene	abundance	j_gene	CDR3aa	CDR3nt
-	19	TRBV5-4	-	TRBJ2-6	CASSLTGGPGFSGANVLTF	TGTGCCAGCAGCTTGACGGGCGGCCCTGGCTTCTCTGGGGCCAACGTCCTGACTTTC
-	13	TRBV5-3	-	TRBJ1-5	CASLLGAGQPQHF	TGTGCCAGTTTGTTGGGGGCAGGGCAGCCCCAGCATTTT
-	17	TRBV5-1	-	TRBJ1-1	CASSKTGTPALGTEAFF	TGCGCCAGCAGCAAAACAGGGACGCCGGCCTTGGGCACTGAAGCTTTCTTT
-	11	TRBV6-1	-	TRBJ1-5	CASSEMGPQHF	TGTGCCAGCAGTGAAATGGGGCCCCAGCATTTT
-	12	TRBV14	-	TRBJ2-7	CASRVGTYEQYF	TGTGCCAGCAGAGTCGGAACCTACGAGCAGTACTTC
-	12	TRBV10-3	-	TRBJ2-5	CAISDLGETQYF	TGTGCCATCAGTGACCTTGGGGAGACCCAGTACTTC
-	13	TRBV30	-	TRBJ2-3	CAWASEVIDTQYF	TGTGCCTGGGCTTCTGAGGTGATAGATACGCAGTATTTT
-	17	TRBV5-4	-	TRBJ1-1	CASRRGRDPPLNTEAFF	TGTGCCAGCAGACGTGGACGGGATCCCCCCTTGAACACTGAAGCTTTCTTT
-	16	TRBV6-1	-	TRBJ1-1	CASSEFLEVRTGEAFF	TGTGCCAGCAGTGAGTTCCTAGAGGTCCGAACGGGTGAAGCTTTCTTT
-	14	TRBV5-1	-	TRBJ2-7	CASSLAGSPYEQYF	TGCGCCAGCAGCTTGGCAGGGAGCCCCTACGAGCAGTACTTC
TRBD1	15	TRBV9	-	TRBJ2-3	CASSSRGTDTDTQYF	TGTGCCAGCAGCTCTCGAGGGACAGACACAGATACGCAGTATTTT
-	13	TRBV18	-	TRBJ2-2	CASSPLSTGELFF	TGTGCCAGCTCCCCGTTGAGCACCGGGGAGCTGTTTTTT
-	13	TRBV6-1	-	TRBJ1-1	CASSVTGSTEAFF	TGTGCCAGCAGTGTTACAGGGTCCACTGAAGCTTTCTTT
-	16	TRBV30	-	TRBJ1-6	CAWSGPGSGDNSPLHF	TGTGCCTGGAGTGGGCCAGGGTCGGGGGATAATTCACCCCTCCACTTT
-	15	TRBV25-1	-	TRBJ2-3	CASSYVRGSTDTQYF	TGTGCCAGCAGTTACGTGCGGGGAAGCACAGATACGCAGTATTTT
TRBD1	14	TRBV7-2	-	TRBJ1-4	CASSRDSNNEKLFF	TGTGCCAGCAGTAGGGACAGTAATAATGAAAAACTGTTTTTT
-	14	TRBV7-2	once	TRBJ2-7	CASSSGAGSYEQYF	TGTGCCAGCAGCTCAGGGGCGGGGTCCTACGAGCAGTACTTC
-	12	TRBV10-3	-	TRBJ2-5	CAATTPGGTQYF	TGTGCCGCAACCACGCCCGGGGGAACCCAGTACTTC
-	15	TRBV6-1	once	TRBJ1-3	CASKQLDTSGNTIYF	TGTGCCAGCAAGCAGCTTGATACCTCTGGAAACACCATATATTTT
-	14	TRBV4-1	once	TRBJ1-6	CASSQGGGNSPLHF	TGCGCCAGCAGCCAGGGAGGGGGAAATTCACCCCTCCACTTT
-	13	TRBV2	-	TRBJ1-4	CASRAGLYEKLFF	TGTGCCAGTCGTGCGGGGCTGTATGAAAAACTGTTTTTT
-	14	TRBV6-5	-	TRBJ1-1	CASSFRQLNTEAFF	TGTGCCAGCAGTTTCAGACAGCTGAACACTGAAGCTTTCTTT
-	12	TRBV30	-	TRBJ2-7	CAWASAAYEQYF	TGTGCCTGGGCTAGCGCCGCCTACGAGCAGTACTTC
-	12	TRBV11-2	-	TRBJ2-7	CASSLGAYEQYF	TGTGCCAGCAGCTTAGGGGCCTACGAGCAGTACTTC
-	15	TRBV6-4	-	TRBJ2-2	CASSVSAGNTGELFF	TGTGCCAGCAGTGTTTCGGCAGGGAACACCGGGGAGCTGTTTTTT
-	16	TRBV4-3	-	TRBJ2-3	CASSQGGDSATDTQYF	TGCGCCAGCAGCCAAGGTGGAGACTCCGCCACAGATACGCAGTATTTT
-	12	TRBV10-2	-	TRBJ2-3	CASTTGTDTQYF	TGCGCCAGCACGACAGGCACAGATACGCAGTATTTT
-	13	TRBV27	-	TRBJ2-7	CASSPYPPYEQYF	TGTGCCAGCAGTCCATATCCCCCTTACGAGCAGTACTTC
-	15	TRBV6-5	-	TRBJ2-5	CASSYGSRGAETQYF	TGTGCCAGCAGTTACGGCTCACGGGGGGCAGAGACCCAGTACTTC